Below, one TCR beta chain is given with its context. Its target is not known. With duration under 3 months, ophthalmopathy was active: Clinical Activity Score at least 3, NOSPECS at least 4. Every diagnosis used clinical symptoms, serum thyroxine and TRAb, thyroid ultrasound and orbital computed tomography. A roughly 10 ml volume of fresh peripheral blood provided the PBMCs. Researchers took RNA transcripts and amplified the TCR beta CDR3 regions from them. With the HTBI primer set, the TCR CDR3 went through a first round of RT-PCR. TCRdb processed the multiplex PCR reads anew with MiXCR; each CDR3 protein has one entry. This sample has 500,000 to 650,000 distinct CDR3 sequences, with about 20% found just once. In germline, CDR1 is SGHRS, CDR2 YFSETQ. With V trimmed by 2 bases and J by 1 base, 6 bases remained unmatched. CDR3 length: 15 amino acids. These data belong to a study of T cells in Graves' hyperthyroidism and ophthalmopathy. General study points: Using 13 V-J features, a model discriminated ophthalmopathy from stable hyperthyroidism.

The chain couples TRBV5-1 to TRBJ2-7, with TRBD2 matching 7 bases. The source is a man aged 35-49 years with Graves' ophthalmopathy. The material sequenced was blood. The CDR3 nucleotides are TGCGCCAGCAGCTTTCAGGCGGGAGTTTCCTACGAGCAGTACTTC. Amino acids: CASSFQAGVSYEQYF.